This TCR beta chain was retrieved from a study of cytomegalovirus exposure and HLA in healthy donors. For this clone: The antigen is not known.

The primer mix had 60 Vbeta and 13 Jbeta primers. Measured with immunoSEQ multiplex PCR; TCRdb has only the in-frame clones, and not every one. The sample contains 100,000 to 150,000 clones, approximately 82% of which appear only once. This CDR3 is 15 amino acids long. Trimming removed 3 bases at V and 7 bases at J, with 18 bases between. The germline gives CDR1 SNHLY, CDR2 FYNNEI. Overall study results and limits: CMV serostatus alone was available as immune exposure information. Reportedly, a later analysis found an Asian-associated ancestry cluster had fewer N-insertions than the roughly 630-donor mean. According to reports, the classifier identified cytomegalovirus status with high specificity and sensitivity. Exclusion as indistinguishable affected some V segments, including TRBV6-2 and TRBV6-3.

Sequencing was carried out using PBMCs. This receptor was taken from a female donor in good health and CMV-seronegative. J is TRBJ1-2 and V is TRBV2, with D maybe TRBD1 (5 bases). CDR3 sequence: CASSDSISRVGGYTF. In DNA form, the CDR3 reads TGTGCCAGCAGTGACTCCATCTCCAGGGTGGGTGGCTACACCTTC.